This note documents a single T cell receptor beta chain sequence. This specimen comes from a study of blood T cell repertoires in COVID-19. Study information: PBMCs, B-cell-depleted T cells, or T cells were the source of the cDNA or gDNA that made up the material.

Participants came from 24 US areas, aged about 18 to 100 years. Participants reported their clinical history, and cohort assignment relied on those reports. In the original processing: Amplification of reference gene primers provided the estimated nucleated cell counts. Profiled with immunoSEQ multiplex PCR; TCRdb holds only in-frame clones, not every one. V, J and clone size are taken as reported in that table, and D and trimming were inferred from the DNA itself. This sample has some 140,000 clones, with roughly 83% found just once. This CDR3 contains 15 residues. CDR1 and CDR2 from the germline V gene are KGHDR and SFDVKD. V gave up 5 bases and J gave up 3 bases, with 10 bases separating them.

The receptor comes from a middle-aged man with acute COVID-19. The specimen sequenced was PBMCs or T cells enriched from blood (not recorded which). The J gene is TRBJ2-6, the V gene TRBV24-1, with D maybe TRBD1 (6 bases). Written as DNA, the CDR3 is TGTGCCACCAGTGTCAGGGGTGATGGGGCCAACGTCCTGACTTTC. As protein: CATSVRGDGANVLTF.